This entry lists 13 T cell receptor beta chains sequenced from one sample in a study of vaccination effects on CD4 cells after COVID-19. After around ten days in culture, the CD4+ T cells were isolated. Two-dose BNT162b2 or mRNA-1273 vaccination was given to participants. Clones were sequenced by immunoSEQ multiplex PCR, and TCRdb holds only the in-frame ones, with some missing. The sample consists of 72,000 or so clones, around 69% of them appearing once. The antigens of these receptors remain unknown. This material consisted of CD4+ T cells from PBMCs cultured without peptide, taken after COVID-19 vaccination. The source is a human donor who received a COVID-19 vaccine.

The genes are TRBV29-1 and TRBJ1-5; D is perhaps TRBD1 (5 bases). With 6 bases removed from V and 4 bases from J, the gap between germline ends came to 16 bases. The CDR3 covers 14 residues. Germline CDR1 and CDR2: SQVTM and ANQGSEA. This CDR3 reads CSVLTDIPNQPQHF. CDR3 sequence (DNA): TGCAGCGTATTGACGGACATACCGAATCAGCCCCAGCATTTT.

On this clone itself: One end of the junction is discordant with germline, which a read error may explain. CDR3: CASRYGGEAFF. As DNA, the CDR3 is TGTGCCAGCCGTTACGGGGGTGAAGCTTTCTTT. This chain joins TRBV6-6 and TRBJ1-1, with D tentatively TRBD1 (5 bases). Germline V CDR1 and CDR2: MNHNY, SVGAGI (reference sequence). The CDR3 extends over 11 amino acids.

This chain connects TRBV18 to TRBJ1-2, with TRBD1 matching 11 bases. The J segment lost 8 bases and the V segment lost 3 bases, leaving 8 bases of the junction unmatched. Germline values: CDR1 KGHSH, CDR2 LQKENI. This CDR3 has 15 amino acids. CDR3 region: CASSPDGQGAGGYTF. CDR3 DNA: TGTGCCAGCTCACCCGACGGACAGGGGGCAGGGGGCTACACCTTC.

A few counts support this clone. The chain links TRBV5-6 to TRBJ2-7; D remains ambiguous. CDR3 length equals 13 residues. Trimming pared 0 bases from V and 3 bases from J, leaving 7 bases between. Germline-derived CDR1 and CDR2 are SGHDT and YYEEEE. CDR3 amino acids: CASSLGQFYEQYV. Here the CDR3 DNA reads TGTGCCAGCAGCTTGGGACAATTCTACGAGCAGTACGTC.

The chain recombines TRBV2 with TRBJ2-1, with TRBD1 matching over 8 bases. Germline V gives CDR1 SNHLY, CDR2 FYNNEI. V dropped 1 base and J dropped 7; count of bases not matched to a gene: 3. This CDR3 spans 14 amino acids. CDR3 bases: TGTGCCAGCAGTGAAGAAAACAGGGGGAATGAGCAGTTCTTC. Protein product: CASSEENRGNEQFF.

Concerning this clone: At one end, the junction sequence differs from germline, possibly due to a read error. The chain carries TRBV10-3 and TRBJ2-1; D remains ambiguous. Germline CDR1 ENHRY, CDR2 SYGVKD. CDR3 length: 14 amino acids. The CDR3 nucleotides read TGTGCCATCAGAGAGTTAGGGTCCTACAATGAGCAGTTCTTC. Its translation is CAIRELGSYNEQFF.

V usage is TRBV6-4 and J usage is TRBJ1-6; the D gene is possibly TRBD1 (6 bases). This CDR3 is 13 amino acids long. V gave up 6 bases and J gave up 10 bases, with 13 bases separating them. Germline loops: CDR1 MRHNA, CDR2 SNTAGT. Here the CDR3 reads CASSQDSGSPLHF. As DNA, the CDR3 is TGTGCCAGCAGCCAGGACAGTGGGTCACCCCTCCACTTT.

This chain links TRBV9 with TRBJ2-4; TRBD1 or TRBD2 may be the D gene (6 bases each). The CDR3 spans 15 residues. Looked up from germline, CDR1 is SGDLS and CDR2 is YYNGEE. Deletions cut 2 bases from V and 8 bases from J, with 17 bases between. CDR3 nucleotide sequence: TGTGCCAGCAGCGTTGGAGGGGGGCCGGTAGACATTCAGTACTTC. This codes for CASSVGGGPVDIQYF. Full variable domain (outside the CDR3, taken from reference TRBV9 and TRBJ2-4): DSGVTQTPKHLITATGQRVTLRCSPRSGDLSVYWYQQSLDQGLQFLIQYYNGEERAKGNILERFSAQQFPDLHSELNLSSLELGDSALYFCASSVGGGPVDIQYFGAGTRLSVL.

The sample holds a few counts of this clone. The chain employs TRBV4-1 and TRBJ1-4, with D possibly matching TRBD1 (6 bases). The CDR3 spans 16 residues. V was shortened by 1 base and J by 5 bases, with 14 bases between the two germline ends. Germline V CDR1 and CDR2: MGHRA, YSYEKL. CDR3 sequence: CASSQGWGDRNEKLFF. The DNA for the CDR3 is TGCGCCAGCAGCCAAGGATGGGGCGACAGGAATGAAAAACTGTTTTTT.

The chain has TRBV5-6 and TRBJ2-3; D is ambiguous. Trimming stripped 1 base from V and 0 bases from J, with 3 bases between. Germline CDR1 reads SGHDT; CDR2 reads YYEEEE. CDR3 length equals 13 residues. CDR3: CASSLQSTDTQYF. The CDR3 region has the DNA TGTGCCAGCAGCTTGCAGAGCACAGATACGCAGTATTTT.

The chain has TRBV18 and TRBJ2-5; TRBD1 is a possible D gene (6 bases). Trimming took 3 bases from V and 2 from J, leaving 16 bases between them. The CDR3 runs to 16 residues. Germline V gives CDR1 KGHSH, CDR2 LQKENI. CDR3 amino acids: CASSPLPGQKQETQYF. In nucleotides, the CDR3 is TGTGCCAGCTCACCCCTTCCTGGACAGAAACAAGAGACCCAGTACTTC.

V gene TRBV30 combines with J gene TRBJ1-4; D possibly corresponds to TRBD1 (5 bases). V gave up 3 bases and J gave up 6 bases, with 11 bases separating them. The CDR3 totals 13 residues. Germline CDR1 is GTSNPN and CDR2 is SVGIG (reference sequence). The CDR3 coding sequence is TGTGCCTGGAGCCCCGCCAGGGATGAAAAACTGTTTTTT. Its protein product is CAWSPARDEKLFF. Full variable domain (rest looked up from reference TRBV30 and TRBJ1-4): SQTIHQWPATLVQPVGSPLSLECTVEGTSNPNLYWYRQAAGRGLQLLFYSVGIGQISSEVPQNLSASRPQDRQFILSSKKLLLSDSGFYLCAWSPARDEKLFFGSGTQLSVL.

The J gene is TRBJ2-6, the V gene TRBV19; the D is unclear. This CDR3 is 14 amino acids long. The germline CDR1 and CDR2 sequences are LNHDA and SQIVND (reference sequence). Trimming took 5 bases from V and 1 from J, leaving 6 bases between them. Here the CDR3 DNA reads TGTGCCAGTAGTCCGTCGTCTGGGGCCAACGTCCTGACTTTC. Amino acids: CASSPSSGANVLTF.